The entry that follows covers one T cell receptor (beta chain) sequence. The target of this receptor is not known. Per-base qualities were not stored, and no clone one base away is much larger. These data come from a study of post-analysis software for immune sequencing data (dated by TCRdb to about 2015). As for the study more broadly: Relapsing-remitting, secondary progressive and progressive-relapsing multiple sclerosis were recorded as disease courses, and subtype annotation was lacking for some patients. The patient repertoires were set against roughly eleven previously published healthy control repertoires from donors whose ages ranged from roughly 6 to 27 years. A subset of samples was prepared in parallel using single-end sample barcoding, then pooled and co-amplified after Illumina adapter ligation. On the study overall, not on this receptor specifically: Direct clustering with F measure showed strong co-clustering of samples prepared in the same batch, prompting a batch-effect correction. Normalized Chao1 diversity was significantly lower in multiple sclerosis patients than controls, suggesting substantial peripheral T-cell clonal expansion. Patients showed significantly higher frequencies than controls for a few TRBV segments, among them TRBV5-6, TRBV5-1 and TRBV20-1. The multiple sclerosis patient group was slightly younger than the control group.

To demonstrate the VDJtools post-analysis software, the study profiled TCR beta repertoires from the peripheral blood of around 13 young patients with multiple sclerosis. The multiple sclerosis patients were children and adolescents between roughly 6 and 17 years of age. From its cysteine to its phenylalanine, the CDR3 spans 14 amino acids. Only the CDR3 part of the read is kept: 42 bases, read in frame from the first base. Based on the germline V gene, the CDR1 and CDR2 sequences are SQVTM and ANQGSEA. Trimming costs V 1 base and J 0 bases, and their ends lie 9 bases apart. The receptor library was made with PCR. TCRdb lists the instrument as Illumina HiSeq 2500. Unique molecular identifiers were incorporated into TCR beta cDNA libraries to reduce PCR and sequencing biases. Approximately 500,000 cDNA molecules were obtained per 1 to 10 million input T cells, so each molecule approximated one T cell. The patient libraries were prepared and sequenced with the same protocol used for the earlier healthy control dataset. Samples belonging to the same batch were prepared together, multiplexed and sequenced on a shared HiSeq lane. The authors' analysis ran thus. Raw barcoded reads were processed with MIGEC, and single-read molecular identifier groups were discarded before consensus assembly and CDR3 extraction. Clonotype tables were post-analysed with VDJtools, normalizing diversity by down-sampling all datasets to the smallest sample size. To correct batch-related cross-sample contamination, repertoire overlap clustering matched CDR3 amino acid sequences but not nucleotide sequences. TCRdb handled the public reads itself, with Q25 trimming in fastp and clone calling in MiXCR, and kept productive beta chains. Each entry merges the rows of one CDR3 protein and shows their most common DNA and genes. V and J calls and clone size were set by TCRdb, not the authors. The sample profile shows 650,000 to 850,000 distinct CDR3 sequences; around 42% of them were found once. The top ten hold 4.9% of the sample.

The source is a girl aged 10 to 17 with multiple sclerosis. The chain is encoded by TRBV29-1 joined to TRBJ1-1; no D gene call is confident. The specimen was blood. This receptor has the CDR3 CSVEVASVNTEAFF. The sequence in DNA is TGCAGCGTTGAAGTCGCGAGCGTGAACACTGAAGCTTTCTTT. Full variable domain (CDR3 extended with the reference TRBV29-1 and TRBJ1-1 proteins): SAVISQKPSRDICQRGTSLTIQCQVDSQVTMMFWYRQQPGQSLTLIATANQGSEATYESGFVIDKFPISRPNLTFSTLTVSNMSPEDSSIYLCSVEVASVNTEAFFGQGTRLTVV.